The 17 T cell receptor beta chains below all came from one sample that was sequenced in a study of CD4+ T cells in melanoma. Generated by immunoSEQ multiplex PCR, the TCRdb table keeps only in-frame clones and is missing some. The repertoire holds some 110,000 clones, with 92% as singletons. Input material: peripheral blood. The origin of the receptors is a human donor with melanoma.

The rearrangement uses TRBV10-3 and TRBJ2-5; TRBD2 matches at 14 bases. The CDR3 sequence is 16 residues long. V shed 6 bases, J shed 4 bases, and the junction held 7 bases outside the gene matches. Germline CDR1 and CDR2: ENHRY and SYGVKD. CDR3 sequence reads: CAIREPGTSGGETQYF. Written as DNA, the CDR3 is TGTGCCATCAGAGAACCCGGGACTAGCGGGGGAGAGACCCAGTACTTC.

The V gene is TRBV7-3, the J gene TRBJ2-2, with TRBD1 as a possible D gene (6 bases). This CDR3 region has 15 residues. Germline V gives CDR1 SGHTA, CDR2 FQGTGA. V was clipped by 4 bases and J by 9 bases, with 18 bases between them. The CDR3: CASSSPGTKSRELFF. In nucleotides, the CDR3 is TGTGCCAGCAGCTCCCCCGGGACAAAATCCCGGGAGCTGTTTTTT.

The rearrangement joins TRBV7-3 to TRBJ2-5, with 15 bases identical to TRBD2. From germline, CDR1 is SGHTA and CDR2 FQGTGA. Trimming cost V 5 bases and J 5 bases; bases outside gene matches: 9. This CDR3 is 17 amino acids long. CDR3 loop: CASSVGLAGGGTETQYF. In nucleotides, the CDR3 is TGTGCCAGCAGCGTGGGACTAGCGGGAGGCGGAACGGAGACCCAGTACTTC.

The chain combines TRBV7-2 with TRBJ2-3; TRBD1 matches 9 bases. Germline V gives CDR1 SGHTA, CDR2 FQGNSA. V lost 1 base, J lost 11 bases, and 10 bases stayed unmatched. This CDR3 is 15 amino acids long. CDR3 residues: CASSLGPFTGGMQYF. DNA for the CDR3: TGTGCCAGCAGCTTAGGCCCTTTTACAGGGGGCATGCAGTATTTT.

The sample holds a few counts of this clone. The chain couples TRBV28 to TRBJ2-5, with D perhaps matching TRBD2 (6 bases). CDR1 and CDR2 from the germline V gene are MDHEN and SYDVKM. CDR3 length: 14 amino acids. V shed 8 bases and J shed 7 bases, with 20 bases lying between them. The CDR3, as DNA: TGTGCCAGCCGTCCTTCAGCAAGGGAGGTGACCCAGTACTTC. Translation: CASRPSAREVTQYF.

The V and J genes are TRBV10-3 and TRBJ2-3; D remains ambiguous. CDR3 length equals 11 residues. Between the trimmed V and J ends, which lost 8 bases and 2 bases, there was a span of 5 bases. The germline gives CDR1 ENHRY, CDR2 SYGVKD. In DNA form, the CDR3 reads TGTGCCATCGGAGACACAGATACGCAGTATTTT. Translation gives CAIGDTDTQYF.

This chain links TRBV7-9 with TRBJ1-1; D ambiguous. Germline V gene sequence: CDR1 SEHNR, CDR2 FQNEAQ (reference sequence). V shed 7 bases and J shed 1 base, with 13 bases lying between them. The CDR3 sequence is 14 residues long. CDR3 nucleotides: TGTGCCAGCACCAACGGCCTGGCGAACACTGAAGCTTTCTTT. Its protein product is CASTNGLANTEAFF.

This rearrangement joins TRBV4-1 to TRBJ1-6, with 7 bases matching TRBD1. V lost 0 bases and J lost 10; bases outside the gene matches: 9. CDR1 is MGHRA, CDR2 YSYEKL, per germline. This CDR3 is built from 16 residues. This CDR3 is CASSQDRGGGRSPLHF. The CDR3 DNA follows: TGCGCCAGCAGCCAAGATCGGGGAGGGGGCAGGTCACCCCTCCACTTT.

V and J are TRBV2 and TRBJ2-2, with D hard to call. The germline V and J ends were trimmed by 4 bases and 5 bases, with 8 bases remaining between them. CDR1 and CDR2 from the germline V gene are SNHLY and FYNNEI. The CDR3 covers 13 residues. This CDR3 is CASSADRTGELFF. CDR3 sequence (DNA): TGTGCCAGCAGTGCGGACCGAACCGGGGAGCTGTTTTTT.

V and J are TRBV20-1 and TRBJ2-7, with D uncertain. CDR1 is DFQATT, CDR2 SNEGSKA, per germline (reference sequence). This CDR3 is built from 11 residues. Trimming took 5 bases from V and 5 from J, leaving 10 bases between them. CDR3: CSAAYVDEQYF. Here the CDR3 DNA reads TGCAGTGCTGCCTATGTCGACGAGCAGTACTTC.

This clone has a single count. The genes are TRBV29-1 and TRBJ2-1; 8 bases agree with TRBD2. This CDR3 is 14 amino acids long. Germline CDR1 reads SQVTM; CDR2 reads ANQGSEA. Losses at the gene ends were 5 bases for V and 4 bases for J; bases not matched to a gene: 7. The CDR3 coding sequence is TGCAGCGTTTACAAGCGGGAGCGGTACAATGAGCAGTTCTTC. Translation: CSVYKRERYNEQFF.

The genes are TRBV6-1 and TRBJ2-5; D is ambiguous. Germline lookup yields CDR1 MNHNS and CDR2 SASEGT. CDR3 length: 11 residues. V lost 1 base to trimming and J lost 5 bases, with 2 bases between them. The DNA for the CDR3 is TGTGCCAGCAGTGAAGTGGAGACCCAGTACTTC. Protein: CASSEVETQYF.

The rearrangement joins TRBV21-1 to TRBJ2-3; the DNA was not compared with TRBD2, the D call given in the table. TRBV21-1 constitutes a pseudogene. The CDR3 has 16 amino acids. CDR3 residues: CASSKGLAAFTDTQYF. CDR3 bases: TGTGCCAGCAGCAAAGGACTAGCGGCCTTCACAGATACGCAGTATTTT.

The chain employs TRBV5-1 and TRBJ2-2; possibly TRBD2 for D (6 bases). With 4 bases removed from V and 5 bases from J, the gap between germline ends came to 12 bases. This CDR3 has 14 amino acids. Per germline, CDR1 SGHRS and CDR2 YFSETQ. This CDR3 is CASSRPGETGELFF. CDR3 in DNA: TGCGCCAGCAGCCGTCCGGGGGAGACCGGGGAGCTGTTTTTT. Using reference TRBV5-1 and TRBJ2-2 for the parts outside the CDR3, the full variable domain is KAGVTQTPRYLIKTRGQQVTLSCSPISGHRSVSWYQQTPGQGLQFLFEYFSETQRNKGNFPGRFSGRQFSNSRSEMNVSTLELGDSALYLCASSRPGETGELFFGEGSRLTVL.

The chain employs TRBV5-1 and TRBJ2-2; 7 bases agree with TRBD1. The ends lost 0 bases at V and 3 bases at J; junction bases unmatched: 5. The CDR3 is 16 amino acids. The V gene's germline CDR1 is SGHRS and CDR2 YFSETQ. CDR3 residues: CASSLAGQGDTGELFF. The DNA for the CDR3 is TGCGCCAGCAGCTTGGCAGGCCAGGGGGACACCGGGGAGCTGTTTTTT. Supplemented by reference TRBV5-1 and TRBJ2-2, the full variable domain reads KAGVTQTPRYLIKTRGQQVTLSCSPISGHRSVSWYQQTPGQGLQFLFEYFSETQRNKGNFPGRFSGRQFSNSRSEMNVSTLELGDSALYLCASSLAGQGDTGELFFGEGSRLTVL.

This chain uses TRBV7-2 with TRBJ1-2, with D hard to call. Germline CDR1 and CDR2: SGHTA and FQGNSA. CDR3 length: 12 amino acids. Trimming left V 1 base short and J 4 bases short, with 4 bases between. CDR3 region: CASSLDVYGYTF. CDR3 bases: TGTGCCAGCAGCTTAGATGTCTATGGCTACACCTTC.

The chain uses TRBV12-2 and TRBJ2-5. TRBV12-2 is an annotated pseudogene. CDR3 length: 17 residues. In DNA, the CDR3 is TGTGCAAGTCGCTTGGCTAGGTATAGGGCGAAGAAAGAGACCCAGTACTTC. It translates to CASRLARYRAKKETQYF.